The 3 T cell receptor beta chains presented below share a single source sample, sequenced in a study of cytomegalovirus exposure and HLA in healthy donors. Method: immunoSEQ multiplex PCR; TCRdb's copy keeps in-frame clones and lacks some. The sample consists of 200,000 to 300,000 clones, roughly 89% of them appearing once. Sequenced input: PBMCs. These receptors came from a man between 18 and 29 years old in good health and CMV-seronegative.

The chain joins TRBV4-3 to TRBJ2-1; TRBD2 matches 13 bases. The V gene's germline CDR1 is LGHNA and CDR2 YSLEER. This CDR3 is 13 amino acids long. The V segment lost 8 bases and the J segment 6 bases; nucleotides outside the gene matches: 1. The CDR3 here is CASRTSGGNEQFF. DNA of the CDR3: TGCGCCAGCCGGACTAGCGGGGGCAATGAGCAGTTCTTC.

This clone was detected only once. This rearrangement joins TRBV27 to TRBJ2-1; D might be TRBD1 (6 bases). V lost 5 bases and J lost 0, with 14 bases in between. This CDR3 has 16 residues. Germline CDR1 MNHEY, CDR2 SMNVEV (reference sequence). CDR3 bases: TGTGCCAGCAGTCCTACCTGGGGGCCCTCCTACAATGAGCAGTTCTTC. Its protein product is CASSPTWGPSYNEQFF.

This clone was counted a single time. The gene calls are TRBV7-8 and TRBJ2-1; TRBD2 matches at 8 bases. Germline CDR1 is SGHVS and CDR2 is FQNEAQ. V trimming: 1 base; J trimming: 7 bases; junction bases outside the gene matches: 6. This CDR3 is 15 amino acids long. The CDR3: CASSLVAGPSNEQFF. DNA for the CDR3: TGTGCCAGCAGCTTAGTAGCGGGGCCTTCAAATGAGCAGTTCTTC.